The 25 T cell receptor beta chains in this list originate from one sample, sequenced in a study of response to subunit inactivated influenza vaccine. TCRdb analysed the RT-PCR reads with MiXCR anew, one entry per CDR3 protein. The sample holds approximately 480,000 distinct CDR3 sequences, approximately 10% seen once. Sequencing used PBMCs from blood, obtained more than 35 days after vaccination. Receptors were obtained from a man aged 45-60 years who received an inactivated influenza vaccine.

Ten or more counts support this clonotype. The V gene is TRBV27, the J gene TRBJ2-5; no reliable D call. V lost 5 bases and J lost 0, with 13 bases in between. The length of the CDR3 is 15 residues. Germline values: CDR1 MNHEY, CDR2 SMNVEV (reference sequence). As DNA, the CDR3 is TGTGCCAGCAGTCCACAGATAGCAGACCAAGAGACCCAGTACTTC. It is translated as CASSPQIADQETQYF.

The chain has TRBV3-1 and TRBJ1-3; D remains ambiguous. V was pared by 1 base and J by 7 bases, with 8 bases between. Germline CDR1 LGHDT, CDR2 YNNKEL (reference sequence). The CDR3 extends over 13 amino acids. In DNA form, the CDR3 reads TGTGCCAGCAGCCAAGCGTGGAGGAACACCATATATTTT. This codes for CASSQAWRNTIYF.

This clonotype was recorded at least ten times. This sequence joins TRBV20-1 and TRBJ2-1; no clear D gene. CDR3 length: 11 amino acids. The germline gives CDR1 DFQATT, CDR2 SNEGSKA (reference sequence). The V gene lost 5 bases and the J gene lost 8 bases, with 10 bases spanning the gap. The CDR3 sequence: CSALPAYEQFF. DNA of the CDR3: TGCAGTGCTTTACCGGCCTATGAGCAGTTCTTC.

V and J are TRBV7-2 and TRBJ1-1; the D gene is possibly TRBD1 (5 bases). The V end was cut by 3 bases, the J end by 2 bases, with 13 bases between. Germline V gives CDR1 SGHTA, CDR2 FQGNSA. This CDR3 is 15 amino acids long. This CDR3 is CASSFRRGGNTEAFF. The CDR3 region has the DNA TGTGCCAGCAGCTTTAGACGCGGGGGTAACACTGAAGCTTTCTTT. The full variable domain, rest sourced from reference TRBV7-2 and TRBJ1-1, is GAGVSQSPSNKVTEKGKDVELRCDPISGHTALYWYRQSLGQGLEFLIYFQGNSAPDKSGLPSDRFSAERTGGSVSTLTIQRTQQEDSAVYLCASSFRRGGNTEAFFGQGTRLTVV.

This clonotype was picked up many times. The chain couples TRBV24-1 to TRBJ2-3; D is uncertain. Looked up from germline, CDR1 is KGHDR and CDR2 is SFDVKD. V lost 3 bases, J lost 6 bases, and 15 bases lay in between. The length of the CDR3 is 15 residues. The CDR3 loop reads CATSDVTGPEDTQYF. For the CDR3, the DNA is TGTGCCACCAGTGATGTTACCGGCCCGGAGGATACGCAGTATTTT.

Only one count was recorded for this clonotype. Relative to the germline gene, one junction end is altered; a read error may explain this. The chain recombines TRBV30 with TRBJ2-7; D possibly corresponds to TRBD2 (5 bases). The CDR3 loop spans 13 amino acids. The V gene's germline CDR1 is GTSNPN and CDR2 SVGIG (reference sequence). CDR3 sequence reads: CAWSWSTRGEQYF. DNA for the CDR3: TGCGCCTGGAGTTGGAGCACCCGGGGCGAGCAGTACTTC.

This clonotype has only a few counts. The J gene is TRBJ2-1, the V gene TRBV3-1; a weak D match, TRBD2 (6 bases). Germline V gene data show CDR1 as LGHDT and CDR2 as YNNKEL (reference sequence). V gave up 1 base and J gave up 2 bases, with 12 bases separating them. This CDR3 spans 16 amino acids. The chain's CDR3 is CASSQVVGGAYNEQFF. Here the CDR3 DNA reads TGTGCCAGCAGCCAAGTAGTGGGGGGAGCCTACAATGAGCAGTTCTTC.

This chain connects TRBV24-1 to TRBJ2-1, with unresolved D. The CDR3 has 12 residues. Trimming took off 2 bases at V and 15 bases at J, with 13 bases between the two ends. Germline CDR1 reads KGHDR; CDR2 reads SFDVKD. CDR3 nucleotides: TGTGCCACCAGTGATTCGGACCTCATGAGGTTCTTC. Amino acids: CATSDSDLMRFF.

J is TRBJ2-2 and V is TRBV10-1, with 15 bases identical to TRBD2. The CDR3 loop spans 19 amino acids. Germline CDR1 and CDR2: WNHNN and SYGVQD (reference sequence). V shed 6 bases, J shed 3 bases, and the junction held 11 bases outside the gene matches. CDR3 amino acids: CASSAAGLAGGRDTGELFF. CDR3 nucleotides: TGCGCCAGCAGCGCCGCGGGACTAGCGGGGGGCCGGGACACCGGGGAGCTGTTTTTT.

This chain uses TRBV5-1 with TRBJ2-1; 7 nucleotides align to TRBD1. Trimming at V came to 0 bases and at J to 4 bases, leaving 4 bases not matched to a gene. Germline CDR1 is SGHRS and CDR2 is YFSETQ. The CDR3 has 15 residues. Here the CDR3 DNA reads TGCGCCAGCAGCTTGGTTCCGGGACAGTACAATGAGCAGTTCTTC. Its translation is CASSLVPGQYNEQFF.

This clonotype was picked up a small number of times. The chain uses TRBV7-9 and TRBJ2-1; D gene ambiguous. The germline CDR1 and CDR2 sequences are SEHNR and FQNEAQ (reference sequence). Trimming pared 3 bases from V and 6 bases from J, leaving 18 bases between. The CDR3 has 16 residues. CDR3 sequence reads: CASSFPSTDDVNEQFF. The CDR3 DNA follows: TGTGCCAGCAGCTTCCCGTCGACGGACGACGTCAATGAGCAGTTCTTC.

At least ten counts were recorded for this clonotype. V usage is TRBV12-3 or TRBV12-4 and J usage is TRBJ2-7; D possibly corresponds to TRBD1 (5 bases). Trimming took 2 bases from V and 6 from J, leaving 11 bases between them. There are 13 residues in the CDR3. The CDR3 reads CASSLLRAGEQYF. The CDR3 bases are TGTGCCAGCAGTTTACTCAGGGCTGGCGAGCAGTACTTC.

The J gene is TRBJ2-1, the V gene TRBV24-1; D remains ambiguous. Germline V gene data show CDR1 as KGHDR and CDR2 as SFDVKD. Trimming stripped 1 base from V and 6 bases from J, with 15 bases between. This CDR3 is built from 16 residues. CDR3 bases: TGTGCCACCAGTGATTTCTCAACAGCACCCGGCAATGAGCAGTTCTTC. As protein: CATSDFSTAPGNEQFF.

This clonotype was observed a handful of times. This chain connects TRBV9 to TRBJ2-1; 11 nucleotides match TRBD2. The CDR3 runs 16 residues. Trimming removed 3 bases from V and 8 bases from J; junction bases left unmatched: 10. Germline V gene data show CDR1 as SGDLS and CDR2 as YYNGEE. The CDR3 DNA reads TGTGCCAGCAGCGAGGAGACTAGCGGGGTCGGGGATGAGCAGTTCTTC. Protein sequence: CASSEETSGVGDEQFF.

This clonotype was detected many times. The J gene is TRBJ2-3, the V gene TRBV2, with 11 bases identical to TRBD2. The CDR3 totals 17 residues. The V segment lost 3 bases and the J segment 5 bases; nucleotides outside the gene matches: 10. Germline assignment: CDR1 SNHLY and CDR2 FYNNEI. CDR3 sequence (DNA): TGTGCCAGCAGTGACTTATGGTTGACTAGCGGGATAGATACGCAGTATTTT. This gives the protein CASSDLWLTSGIDTQYF.

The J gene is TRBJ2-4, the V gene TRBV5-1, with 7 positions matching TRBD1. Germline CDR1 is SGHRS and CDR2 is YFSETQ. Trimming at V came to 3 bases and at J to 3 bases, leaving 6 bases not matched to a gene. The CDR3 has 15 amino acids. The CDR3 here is CASSSPRDSKNIQYF. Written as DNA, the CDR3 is TGCGCCAGCAGCTCACCCCGGGACAGCAAAAACATTCAGTACTTC.

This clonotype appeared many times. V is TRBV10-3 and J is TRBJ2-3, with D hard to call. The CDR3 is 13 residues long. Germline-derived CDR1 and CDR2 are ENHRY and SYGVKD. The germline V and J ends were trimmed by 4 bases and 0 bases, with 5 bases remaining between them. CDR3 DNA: TGTGCCATCAGTGCTTCTAGCACAGATACGCAGTATTTT. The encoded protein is CAISASSTDTQYF.

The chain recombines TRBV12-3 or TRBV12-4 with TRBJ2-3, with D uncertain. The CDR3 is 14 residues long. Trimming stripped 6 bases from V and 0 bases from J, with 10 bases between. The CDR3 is CASRLSASTDTQYF. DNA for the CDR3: TGTGCCAGCAGGCTCTCGGCTAGCACAGATACGCAGTATTTT.

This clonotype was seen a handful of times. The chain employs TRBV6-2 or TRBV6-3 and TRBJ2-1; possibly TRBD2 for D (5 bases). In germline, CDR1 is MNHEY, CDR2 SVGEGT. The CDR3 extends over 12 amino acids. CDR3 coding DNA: TGTGCGACCGGGGATTCTCTCGGTGAGCAGTTCTTC. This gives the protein CATGDSLGEQFF.

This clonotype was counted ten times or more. CDR3 nucleotide sequence: TGTGCCAGCAGTTCCCCTGGGGAGAGGGATTCACCCCTCCACTTT. Protein sequence: CASSSPGERDSPLHF. The chain recombines TRBV28 with TRBJ1-6; D not resolved. CDR1 MDHEN and CDR2 SYDVKM come from the germline V gene. V gave up 4 bases and J gave up 8 bases, with 15 bases separating them. This CDR3 comprises 15 residues.

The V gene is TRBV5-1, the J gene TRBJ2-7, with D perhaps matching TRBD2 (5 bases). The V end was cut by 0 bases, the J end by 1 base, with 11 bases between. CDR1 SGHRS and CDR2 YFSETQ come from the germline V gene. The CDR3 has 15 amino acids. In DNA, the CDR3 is TGCGCCAGCAGCTTGGAAGCTAGCCTTTCCTACGAGCAGTACTTC. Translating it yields CASSLEASLSYEQYF.

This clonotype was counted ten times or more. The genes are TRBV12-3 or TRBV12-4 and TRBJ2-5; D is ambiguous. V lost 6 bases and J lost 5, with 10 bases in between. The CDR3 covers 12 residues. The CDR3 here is CASRSPGETQYF. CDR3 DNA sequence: TGTGCCAGCAGGTCCCCTGGTGAGACCCAGTACTTC.

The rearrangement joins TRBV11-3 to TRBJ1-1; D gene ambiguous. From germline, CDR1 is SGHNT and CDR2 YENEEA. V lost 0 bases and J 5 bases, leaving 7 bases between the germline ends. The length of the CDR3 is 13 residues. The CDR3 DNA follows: TGTGCCAGCAGCTTAGAATCCAGTACTGAAGCTTTCTTT. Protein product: CASSLESSTEAFF.

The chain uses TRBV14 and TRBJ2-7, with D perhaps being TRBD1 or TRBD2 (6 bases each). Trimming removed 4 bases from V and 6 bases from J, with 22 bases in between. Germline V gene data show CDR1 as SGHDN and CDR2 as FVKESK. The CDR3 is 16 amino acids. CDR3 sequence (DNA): TGTGCCAGCAGCCGTTCAACGGGGGCAACTCTTCTCGAGCAGTACTTC. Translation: CASSRSTGATLLEQYF.

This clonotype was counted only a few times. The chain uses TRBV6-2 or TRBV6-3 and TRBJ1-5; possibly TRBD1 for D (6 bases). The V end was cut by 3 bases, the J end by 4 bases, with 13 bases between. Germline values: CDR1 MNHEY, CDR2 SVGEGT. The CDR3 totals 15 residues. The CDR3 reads CASSYRDDRNQPQHF. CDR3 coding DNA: TGTGCCAGCAGTTATCGGGACGACAGGAATCAGCCCCAGCATTTT.